Shown below are 20 T cell receptor beta chains from a single sample sequenced in a study of blood T cells in healthy people across ages. A second PCR of roughly 7 to 11 cycles used a sample-barcoded 5' primer and a J-beta primer mix. TCRdb ran MiXCR on the 5' RACE reads and lists one entry per CDR3 protein. The repertoire holds about 630,000 distinct CDR3 sequences, with under 25% as singletons. The sequenced sample was blood. These receptor sequences come from a man in his 70s in good health.

This clonotype was recorded many times. V and J are TRBV7-9 and TRBJ1-4; perhaps TRBD1 as D (5 bases). The CDR3 is 15 residues long. V was pared by 1 base and J by 5 bases, with 11 bases between. Germline CDR1 is SEHNR and CDR2 is FQNEAQ (reference sequence). The CDR3 nucleotides are TGTGCCAGCAGCTTAGGAGAGCGACAGAATGAAAAACTGTTTTTT. The encoded protein is CASSLGERQNEKLFF.

The J gene is TRBJ2-1, the V gene TRBV9; 7 bases fit TRBD2. This CDR3 has 15 residues. Per the germline V gene, CDR1 is SGDLS and CDR2 is YYNGEE. With 4 bases clipped from V and 0 bases from J, the junction kept 4 bases outside the gene matches. CDR3 in DNA: TGTGCCAGCAGCTATACTAGCGACTCCTACAATGAGCAGTTCTTC. The encoded protein is CASSYTSDSYNEQFF.

There are a few counts of this clonotype. The V call is TRBV5-1, the J call TRBJ1-2; D call uncertain. The CDR3 consists of 13 residues. In germline, CDR1 is SGHRS, CDR2 YFSETQ. V dropped 0 bases and J dropped 8 bases, with 11 bases sitting between them. For the CDR3, the DNA is TGCGCCAGCAGCTTGGCGGCAGGATCCGGCTACACCTTC. Translated, it gives CASSLAAGSGYTF.

The chain recombines TRBV7-2 with TRBJ1-2, with 7 bases matching TRBD1. Germline CDR1 is SGHTA and CDR2 is FQGNSA. There are 13 residues in the CDR3. Trimming removed 1 base from V and 7 bases from J; junction bases left unmatched: 3. CDR3 sequence (DNA): TGTGCCAGCAGCTTAGGGACAGGATCTGGCTACACCTTC. Translating it yields CASSLGTGSGYTF.

There are many counts of this clonotype. V is TRBV6-1 and J is TRBJ1-1; D not certain. Trimming stripped 6 bases from V and 0 bases from J, with 5 bases between. The CDR3 contains 12 residues. CDR1 and CDR2 (germline): MNHNS, SASEGT. CDR3: CASSVMNTEAFF. DNA of the CDR3: TGTGCCAGCAGCGTAATGAACACTGAAGCTTTCTTT.

The table lists this clonotype with a few counts. The chain carries TRBV6-5 and TRBJ2-1; D perhaps matches TRBD1 (5 bases). CDR1 is MNHEY, CDR2 SVGAGI, per germline. The CDR3 consists of 11 residues. Trimming took off 7 bases at V and 6 bases at J, with 7 bases between the two ends. The chain's CDR3 is CASMGRNEQFF. The DNA for the CDR3 is TGTGCCAGCATGGGGCGCAATGAGCAGTTCTTC.

The chain has TRBV20-1 and TRBJ2-1, with TRBD2 matching 13 bases. The CDR3 has 17 amino acids. The V gene end was trimmed by 0 bases and the J gene end by 8 bases; junction bases not matched to a gene: 10. Germline V lookup: CDR1 DFQATT, CDR2 SNEGSKA (reference sequence). Written as DNA, the CDR3 is TGCAGTGCTAGAGATCCCTCCAGGACTAGCGGGAGCTATGAGCAGTTCTTC. It is translated as CSARDPSRTSGSYEQFF.

Only a few counts were recorded for this clonotype. The gene calls are TRBV7-6 and TRBJ1-3; no definite D call. This CDR3 has 17 amino acids. The V end was cut by 5 bases, the J end by 0 bases, with 17 bases between. The V gene's germline CDR1 is SGHVS and CDR2 FNYEAQ. In nucleotides, the CDR3 is TGTGCCAGCAGCACTTTTGGTCCAGAGACCTCTGGAAACACCATATATTTT. Translating gives CASSTFGPETSGNTIYF.

The chain links TRBV6-2 or TRBV6-3 to TRBJ2-7; TRBD2 might be the D (5 bases). TRBJ2-1 explains the end of the DNA better; the J call may be wrong. The CDR3 loop spans 14 amino acids. Per the germline V gene, CDR1 is MNHEY and CDR2 is SVGEGT. Here the CDR3 reads CASSYGGLSNEQFF. CDR3 bases: TGTGCCAGCAGTTATGGCGGGCTTAGCAATGAGCAGTTCTTC.

This clonotype came up a few times. This rearrangement joins TRBV4-1 to TRBJ2-7; the D call may be TRBD1 or TRBD2 (5 bases each). This CDR3 has 15 amino acids. Germline V gene lookup returns CDR1 MGHRA and CDR2 YSYEKL. The V and J ends lost 0 bases and 6 bases respectively, with 15 bases between them. CDR3 residues: CASSQDRFEGTEQYF. As DNA, the CDR3 is TGCGCCAGCAGCCAAGATCGTTTTGAGGGGACCGAGCAGTACTTC.

J is TRBJ2-1 and V is TRBV29-1, with 10 bases lining up with TRBD2. The V and J ends lost 3 bases and 2 bases, in that order; junction bases with no gene match: 1. The CDR3 runs to 14 residues. Germline V lookup: CDR1 SQVTM, CDR2 ANQGSEA. The CDR3 region is CSVESGRAYNEQFF. The CDR3 DNA reads TGCAGCGTTGAGAGCGGGAGGGCCTACAATGAGCAGTTCTTC.

The chain joins TRBV7-6 to TRBJ2-3; the D gene could be TRBD1 or TRBD2 (5 bases each). Germline V CDR1 and CDR2: SGHVS, FNYEAQ. Between the trimmed V and J ends, which lost 3 bases and 5 bases, there was a span of 12 bases. The CDR3 length is 14 residues. The CDR3 is CASSFKGRRDTQYF. The CDR3, as DNA: TGTGCCAGCAGCTTCAAGGGACGTAGAGATACGCAGTATTTT. Full variable domain (missing parts from reference TRBV7-6 and TRBJ2-3): GAGVSQSPRYKVTKRGQDVALRCDPISGHVSLYWYRQALGQGPEFLTYFNYEAQQDKSGLPNDRFSAERPEGSISTLTIQRTEQRDSAMYRCASSFKGRRDTQYFGPGTRLTVL.

CDR3 sequence reads: CSAKQGTQGVYNNEQFF. CDR3 DNA: TGCAGTGCCAAGCAGGGGACTCAGGGGGTCTATAACAATGAGCAGTTCTTC. This sequence joins TRBV20-1 and TRBJ2-1; TRBD1 might be the D (7 bases). This CDR3 is built from 17 residues. Deletions cut 6 bases from V and 5 bases from J, with 26 bases between. CDR1 DFQATT and CDR2 SNEGSKA come from the germline V gene (reference sequence).

This clonotype was observed a handful of times. The V and J genes are TRBV6-2 or TRBV6-3 and TRBJ2-3; unclear D gene. Trimming shortened V by 6 bases and J by 6 bases, and 10 bases separated the two germline ends. CDR3 length: 12 amino acids. The germline V gene encodes CDR1 MNHEY and CDR2 SVGEGT. The CDR3 here is CASSPRRDTQYF. In nucleotides, the CDR3 is TGTGCCAGCAGCCCCAGGCGGGATACGCAGTATTTT.

The V call is TRBV15, the J call TRBJ2-5, with TRBD2 matching over 11 bases. Germline CDR1 is LNHNV and CDR2 is YYDKDF (reference sequence). This CDR3 has 14 residues. The ends lost 6 bases at V and 5 bases at J; junction bases unmatched: 5. The CDR3 DNA follows: TGTGCCACCAGACTAGCGGGAGTACAGGAGACCCAGTACTTC. This codes for CATRLAGVQETQYF.

This clonotype was observed a handful of times. CDR3 nucleotide sequence: TGTGCCAGCAGACCAAGCGGGGGGAGCTATGGCTACACCTTC. Protein: CASRPSGGSYGYTF. The chain has TRBV12-3 or TRBV12-4 and TRBJ1-2; a possible D gene is TRBD1 (5 bases). Trimming took off 6 bases at V and 4 bases at J, with 15 bases between the two ends. CDR3 length: 14 amino acids.

A few counts support this clonotype. The chain carries TRBV7-9 and TRBJ2-7; perhaps TRBD2 as D (7 bases). CDR1 and CDR2 (germline): SEHNR, FQNEAQ (reference sequence). The CDR3 is 17 residues long. V lost 2 bases and J lost 2, with 19 bases in between. The chain's CDR3 is CASSLTGEGGRAYEQYF. Written as DNA, the CDR3 is TGTGCCAGCAGCTTAACCGGAGAAGGGGGGAGGGCCTACGAGCAGTACTTC. The whole variable domain, filled in from reference TRBV7-9 and TRBJ2-7, reads DTGVSQNPRHKITKRGQNVTFRCDPISEHNRLYWYRQTLGQGPEFLTYFQNEAQLEKSRLLSDRFSAERPKGSFSTLEIQRTEQGDSAMYLCASSLTGEGGRAYEQYFGPGTRLTVT.

Here the CDR3 DNA reads TGTGCCACCAGCAGAGATACACAGGGGGAGATCTACAATGAGCAGTTCTTC. This encodes CATSRDTQGEIYNEQFF. The genes are TRBV15 and TRBJ2-1; 8 bases line up with TRBD1. Germline V gene lookup returns CDR1 LNHNV and CDR2 YYDKDF (reference sequence). This CDR3 is built from 17 residues. J lost 3 bases, V lost 0 bases, and 7 bases had no gene match.

The genes are TRBV7-2 and TRBJ1-3; D unclear. The CDR3 runs to 16 residues. CDR1 and CDR2 (germline): SGHTA, FQGNSA. Trimming stripped 3 bases from V and 0 bases from J, with 12 bases between. DNA for the CDR3: TGTGCCAGCAGCTTCTACACTGGGTCCTCTGGAAACACCATATATTTT. Amino acid sequence: CASSFYTGSSGNTIYF.

The chain employs TRBV29-1 and TRBJ2-7, with D possibly being TRBD1 or TRBD2 (6 bases each). The J call may not be correct, given that the DNA end is closer to TRBJ2-5. This CDR3 has 11 residues. The germline CDR1 and CDR2 sequences are SQVTM and ANQGSEA. The CDR3 region is CSAGATGTQYF. CDR3 nucleotides: TGCAGCGCGGGGGCTACGGGGACCCAGTACTTC.